A selection of T cell receptor beta chains follows, all from one sample in a study of T-cell memory formation after mild COVID-19. TCRdb re-called the 5' RACE reads through MiXCR, storing one row per CDR3 protein. The table lists roughly 180,000 distinct CDR3 sequences, around 18% of them singletons. What was sequenced was PBMCs or a T cell subset sorted from them (not recorded which). The receptors shown here come from a man aged 18 to 29 who had mild COVID-19 (a few samples of this study predate the infection). Cell type and time point are not known. The CDR3 runs from the conserved cysteine through the conserved F or W. The order of the fields is clone size, J gene, V gene, D gene, CDR3 protein, CDR3 DNA. The D gene is left open where the match is weak. The listing skips clone size in some rows; elsewhere it reads once, few, many or a size class.

abundance: many; j_gene: TRBJ1-2; v_gene: TRBV29-1; d_gene: -; CDR3aa: CSVRPSSYGYTF; CDR3nt: TGCAGCGTTCGTCCCAGCAGCTATGGCTACACCTTC
abundance: -; j_gene: TRBJ2-1; v_gene: TRBV5-1; d_gene: -; CDR3aa: CASSLVFGQDEQFF; CDR3nt: TGCGCCAGCAGCTTGGTATTCGGGCAGGATGAGCAGTTCTTC
abundance: -; j_gene: TRBJ2-5; v_gene: TRBV12-5; d_gene: TRBD2; CDR3aa: CASGWTSQETQYF; CDR3nt: TGTGCTAGTGGATGGACTAGCCAAGAGACCCAGTACTTC
abundance: few; j_gene: TRBJ1-1; v_gene: TRBV7-9; d_gene: -; CDR3aa: CASSFLGGLGTEAFF; CDR3nt: TGTGCCAGCAGCTTTCTGGGGGGGCTGGGCACTGAAGCTTTCTTT
abundance: many; j_gene: TRBJ2-3; v_gene: TRBV3-1; d_gene: TRBD2; CDR3aa: CASSQKGLAGGLRTDTQYF; CDR3nt: TGTGCCAGCAGCCAAAAGGGACTAGCGGGGGGCCTTCGAACAGATACGCAGTATTTT
abundance: -; j_gene: TRBJ2-2; v_gene: TRBV5-1; d_gene: -; CDR3aa: CASSLEGTVAGELFF; CDR3nt: TGCGCCAGCAGCTTGGAAGGTACGGTCGCCGGGGAGCTGTTTTTT
abundance: -; j_gene: TRBJ2-3; v_gene: TRBV28; d_gene: -; CDR3aa: CASSPRWDTQYF; CDR3nt: TGTGCCAGCAGTCCCAGGTGGGATACGCAGTATTTT
abundance: few; j_gene: TRBJ2-2; v_gene: TRBV29-1; d_gene: TRBD1; CDR3aa: CSVGQGAVTGELFF; CDR3nt: TGCAGCGTGGGACAGGGGGCAGTCACCGGGGAGCTGTTTTTT
abundance: many; j_gene: TRBJ1-4; v_gene: TRBV10-3; d_gene: -; CDR3aa: CAISEVQGGEKLFF; CDR3nt: TGTGCCATCAGTGAGGTCCAGGGCGGTGAAAAACTGTTTTTT
abundance: many; j_gene: TRBJ1-4; v_gene: TRBV7-9; d_gene: TRBD1; CDR3aa: CASSRTGRSALNEKLFF; CDR3nt: TGTGCCAGCAGCCGGACAGGAAGGTCCGCCTTAAATGAAAAACTGTTTTTT
abundance: -; j_gene: TRBJ2-6; v_gene: TRBV7-9; d_gene: -; CDR3aa: CASLPWGANVLTF; CDR3nt: TGTGCCAGCCTACCGTGGGGGGCCAACGTCCTGACTTTC
abundance: -; j_gene: TRBJ2-3; v_gene: TRBV20-1; d_gene: -; CDR3aa: CSAGGPSSSTDTQYF; CDR3nt: TGCAGTGCTGGGGGGCCCTCATCTAGCACAGATACGCAGTATTTT
abundance: -; j_gene: TRBJ1-6; v_gene: TRBV6-1; d_gene: TRBD1; CDR3aa: CASKPGQGGSPLHF; CDR3nt: TGTGCCAGCAAACCGGGACAGGGGGGTTCACCCCTCCACTTT
abundance: -; j_gene: TRBJ1-4; v_gene: TRBV20-1; d_gene: -; CDR3aa: CSALIQGTNEKLFF; CDR3nt: TGCAGTGCTCTTATTCAGGGGACTAATGAAAAACTGTTTTTT
abundance: -; j_gene: TRBJ2-3; v_gene: TRBV12-3/TRBV12-4; d_gene: TRBD1; CDR3aa: CASSRGQGNTDTQYF; CDR3nt: TGTGCCAGCAGCCGCGGACAGGGGAACACAGATACGCAGTATTTT
abundance: few; j_gene: TRBJ1-3; v_gene: TRBV20-1; d_gene: -; CDR3aa: CSASTDGNTIYF; CDR3nt: TGCAGTGCTAGTACGGATGGAAACACCATATATTTT
abundance: few; j_gene: TRBJ2-7; v_gene: TRBV4-2; d_gene: -; CDR3aa: CASSQAARGSSYEQYF; CDR3nt: TGTGCCAGCAGCCAAGCGGCGAGGGGGAGCTCCTACGAGCAGTACTTC
abundance: -; j_gene: TRBJ1-5; v_gene: TRBV5-1; d_gene: -; CDR3aa: CASSLASVNQPQHF; CDR3nt: TGCGCCAGCAGCTTGGCCTCGGTGAATCAGCCCCAGCATTTT
abundance: -; j_gene: TRBJ2-5; v_gene: TRBV5-1; d_gene: -; CDR3aa: CASSPTGEETQYF; CDR3nt: TGCGCCAGCAGCCCGACCGGGGAGGAGACCCAGTACTTC
abundance: few; j_gene: TRBJ2-1; v_gene: TRBV29-1; d_gene: -; CDR3aa: CSVDRSQTYNEQFF; CDR3nt: TGCAGCGTTGACAGATCACAGACCTACAATGAGCAGTTCTTC
abundance: -; j_gene: TRBJ1-6; v_gene: TRBV14; d_gene: TRBD1; CDR3aa: CASSQKLGTATDYNSPLHF; CDR3nt: TGTGCCAGCAGCCAAAAGTTGGGGACAGCCACCGACTATAATTCACCCCTCCACTTT
abundance: -; j_gene: TRBJ2-1; v_gene: TRBV6-2/TRBV6-3; d_gene: -; CDR3aa: CASSPQMVTYNEQFF; CDR3nt: TGTGCCAGCAGTCCCCAGATGGTCACCTACAATGAGCAGTTCTTC
abundance: few; j_gene: TRBJ1-1; v_gene: TRBV7-8; d_gene: -; CDR3aa: CASSLGALRVSTEAFF; CDR3nt: TGTGCCAGCAGCTTAGGGGCCCTCAGGGTTTCAACTGAAGCTTTCTTT
abundance: -; j_gene: TRBJ1-2; v_gene: TRBV29-1; d_gene: -; CDR3aa: CSSDGTYGYTF; CDR3nt: TGCAGCTCGGACGGGACCTATGGCTACACCTTC
abundance: few; j_gene: TRBJ2-7; v_gene: TRBV5-1; d_gene: -; CDR3aa: CASRPSEGRRAYYEQYF; CDR3nt: TGCGCCAGCAGGCCCAGCGAAGGTCGCAGAGCATACTACGAGCAGTACTTC
abundance: -; j_gene: TRBJ2-6; v_gene: TRBV7-2; d_gene: -; CDR3aa: CASSFISGANVLTF; CDR3nt: TGTGCCAGCAGCTTTATCTCCGGGGCCAACGTCCTGACTTTC
abundance: few; j_gene: TRBJ2-3; v_gene: TRBV7-2; d_gene: TRBD2; CDR3aa: CASSPRRLAGGYTQYF; CDR3nt: TGTGCCAGCAGCCCTCGGCGTTTAGCGGGGGGCTATACGCAGTATTTT
abundance: -; j_gene: TRBJ2-1; v_gene: TRBV4-3; d_gene: -; CDR3aa: CASSQDRDTPIF; CDR3nt: TGCGCCAGCAGCCAAGATCGGGACACCCCAATCTTC
abundance: few; j_gene: TRBJ2-1; v_gene: TRBV6-2/TRBV6-3; d_gene: -; CDR3aa: CASSRASYNEQFF; CDR3nt: TGTGCCAGCAGCCGGGCCTCCTACAATGAGCAGTTCTTC
abundance: few; j_gene: TRBJ2-1; v_gene: TRBV5-1; d_gene: TRBD1; CDR3aa: CASSAPGTGNDEQFF; CDR3nt: TGCGCCAGCAGCGCGCCCGGGACAGGGAACGATGAGCAGTTCTTC
abundance: -; j_gene: TRBJ2-7; v_gene: TRBV15; d_gene: -; CDR3aa: CATSTGRGRNEQYF; CDR3nt: TGTGCCACCAGCACAGGAAGGGGACGGAACGAGCAGTACTTC
abundance: few; j_gene: TRBJ2-5; v_gene: TRBV5-1; d_gene: -; CDR3aa: CASSLETGIGETQYF; CDR3nt: TGCGCCAGCAGCTTGGAAACAGGGATTGGCGAGACCCAGTACTTC
abundance: few; j_gene: TRBJ2-7; v_gene: TRBV19; d_gene: -; CDR3aa: CASEPPGQPGEQYF; CDR3nt: TGTGCCAGTGAACCCCCGGGACAACCGGGGGAGCAGTACTTC
abundance: -; j_gene: TRBJ2-2; v_gene: TRBV5-6; d_gene: -; CDR3aa: CASSLVTPGTGELFF; CDR3nt: TGTGCCAGCAGCTTGGTCACCCCGGGCACCGGGGAGCTGTTTTTT
abundance: -; j_gene: TRBJ2-2; v_gene: TRBV24-1; d_gene: -; CDR3aa: CATSGGVNTGELFF; CDR3nt: TGTGCCACCAGCGGGGGCGTGAACACCGGGGAGCTGTTTTTT
abundance: few; j_gene: TRBJ2-5; v_gene: TRBV7-2; d_gene: TRBD2; CDR3aa: CASSLGLAGGYSPETQYF; CDR3nt: TGTGCCAGCAGCTTAGGACTAGCGGGGGGATACTCACCAGAGACCCAGTACTTC
abundance: -; j_gene: TRBJ2-7; v_gene: TRBV18; d_gene: -; CDR3aa: CASSPPPPGVGQSYEQYF; CDR3nt: TGTGCCAGCTCACCACCGCCCCCAGGGGTCGGGCAGTCCTACGAGCAGTACTTC
abundance: -; j_gene: TRBJ2-1; v_gene: TRBV6-2/TRBV6-3; d_gene: TRBD1; CDR3aa: CASSSRDSEQFF; CDR3nt: TGTGCCAGCAGTTCAAGGGACAGCGAGCAGTTCTTC
abundance: few; j_gene: TRBJ1-1; v_gene: TRBV7-3; d_gene: -; CDR3aa: CASSPGRGGTEAFF; CDR3nt: TGTGCCAGCAGCCCAGGCAGGGGAGGCACTGAAGCTTTCTTT
abundance: few; j_gene: TRBJ2-5; v_gene: TRBV11-2; d_gene: -; CDR3aa: CASSPGPSQYF; CDR3nt: TGTGCCAGCAGCCCAGGGCCTTCCCAGTACTTC
abundance: few; j_gene: TRBJ1-1; v_gene: TRBV7-9; d_gene: -; CDR3aa: CASSLRGQNTEAFF; CDR3nt: TGTGCCAGCAGCTTACGTGGCCAGAACACTGAAGCTTTCTTT
abundance: few; j_gene: TRBJ2-3; v_gene: TRBV5-4; d_gene: -; CDR3aa: CATSQRLDVGTDTQYF; CDR3nt: TGTGCCACCTCCCAGCGGTTGGATGTTGGCACAGATACGCAGTATTTT
abundance: -; j_gene: TRBJ1-5; v_gene: TRBV2; d_gene: -; CDR3aa: CASRWRDSNQPQHF; CDR3nt: TGTGCCAGCAGGTGGCGAGATAGCAATCAGCCCCAGCATTTT
abundance: many; j_gene: TRBJ2-3; v_gene: TRBV7-2; d_gene: TRBD2; CDR3aa: CASSRSGGPDTQYF; CDR3nt: TGTGCCAGCAGCCGGTCGGGGGGGCCAGATACGCAGTATTTT
abundance: many; j_gene: TRBJ2-3; v_gene: TRBV12-3/TRBV12-4; d_gene: -; CDR3aa: CASSLLSTDTQYF; CDR3nt: TGTGCCAGCAGTTTGCTTAGCACAGATACGCAGTATTTT
abundance: -; j_gene: TRBJ2-2; v_gene: TRBV9; d_gene: -; CDR3aa: CASSVGVAVNTGELFF; CDR3nt: TGTGCCAGCAGCGTAGGGGTAGCGGTGAACACCGGGGAGCTGTTTTTT
abundance: few; j_gene: TRBJ2-7; v_gene: TRBV4-2; d_gene: TRBD1; CDR3aa: CASSHEDRAKYF; CDR3nt: TGTGCCAGCAGCCACGAAGACAGGGCCAAGTACTTC
abundance: -; j_gene: TRBJ2-2; v_gene: TRBV4-3; d_gene: -; CDR3aa: CASSQAEHTGELFF; CDR3nt: TGCGCCAGCAGCCAAGCAGAGCACACCGGGGAGCTGTTTTTT
abundance: -; j_gene: TRBJ1-2; v_gene: TRBV6-5; d_gene: -; CDR3aa: CASTWGGLGYGYTF; CDR3nt: TGTGCCAGCACCTGGGGGGGTTTAGGCTATGGCTACACCTTC
abundance: few; j_gene: TRBJ2-4; v_gene: TRBV6-6; d_gene: TRBD1; CDR3aa: CASSKLQGALAKNIQYF; CDR3nt: TGTGCCAGCAGTAAATTACAGGGGGCACTAGCCAAAAACATTCAGTACTTC
abundance: -; j_gene: TRBJ1-2; v_gene: TRBV23-1; d_gene: -; CDR3aa: CASSQSVADFAYGYTF; CDR3nt: TGCGCCAGCAGTCAATCCGTCGCGGATTTCGCCTATGGCTACACCTTC
abundance: -; j_gene: TRBJ1-1; v_gene: TRBV5-1; d_gene: -; CDR3aa: CASRSGTGRNTEAFF; CDR3nt: TGCGCCAGCCGGAGTGGAACAGGGAGGAACACTGAAGCTTTCTTT
abundance: many; j_gene: TRBJ2-5; v_gene: TRBV11-2; d_gene: -; CDR3aa: CASSSRQTEETQYF; CDR3nt: TGTGCCAGCAGCTCCAGGCAAACTGAGGAGACCCAGTACTTC
abundance: -; j_gene: TRBJ2-2; v_gene: TRBV20-1; d_gene: -; CDR3aa: CSARAIRDIDTGELFF; CDR3nt: TGCAGTGCTAGGGCGATCCGGGACATCGACACCGGGGAGCTGTTTTTT
abundance: few; j_gene: TRBJ2-7; v_gene: TRBV7-2; d_gene: -; CDR3aa: CASSSHPREYEQYF; CDR3nt: TGTGCCAGCAGCTCGCACCCACGGGAATACGAGCAGTACTTC
abundance: -; j_gene: TRBJ1-2; v_gene: TRBV29-1; d_gene: TRBD1; CDR3aa: CSVGTGGPYGYTF; CDR3nt: TGCAGCGTTGGTACAGGGGGCCCTTATGGCTACACCTTC
abundance: -; j_gene: TRBJ2-2; v_gene: TRBV5-1; d_gene: TRBD1; CDR3aa: CASSIRQGAGELFF; CDR3nt: TGCGCCAGCAGCATACGACAGGGGGCCGGGGAGCTGTTTTTT
abundance: -; j_gene: TRBJ2-5; v_gene: TRBV2; d_gene: -; CDR3aa: CASRTGTTQETQYF; CDR3nt: TGTGCCAGCAGAACAGGGACCACCCAAGAGACCCAGTACTTC
abundance: -; j_gene: TRBJ1-1; v_gene: TRBV11-2; d_gene: -; CDR3aa: CASSSIRGWGTEAFF; CDR3nt: TGTGCCAGCAGCTCGATCAGGGGTTGGGGCACTGAAGCTTTCTTT
abundance: -; j_gene: TRBJ1-2; v_gene: TRBV29-1; d_gene: -; CDR3aa: CSAEEQLANYGYTF; CDR3nt: TGCAGCGCTGAGGAACAGCTAGCTAACTATGGCTACACCTTC